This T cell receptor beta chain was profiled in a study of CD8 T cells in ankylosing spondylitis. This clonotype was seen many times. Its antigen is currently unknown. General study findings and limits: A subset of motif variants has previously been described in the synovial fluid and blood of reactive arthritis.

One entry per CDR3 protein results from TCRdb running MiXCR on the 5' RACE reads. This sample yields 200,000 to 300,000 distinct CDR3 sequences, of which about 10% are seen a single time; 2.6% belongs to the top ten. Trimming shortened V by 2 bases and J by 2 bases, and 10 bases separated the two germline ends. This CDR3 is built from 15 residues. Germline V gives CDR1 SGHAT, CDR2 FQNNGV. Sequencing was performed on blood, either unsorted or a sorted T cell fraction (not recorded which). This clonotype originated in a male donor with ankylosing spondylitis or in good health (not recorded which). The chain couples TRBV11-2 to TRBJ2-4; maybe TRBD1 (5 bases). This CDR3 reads CASSLRLGPKNIQYF. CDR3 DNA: TGTGCCAGCAGCTTAAGGTTGGGGCCCAAAAACATTCAGTACTTC. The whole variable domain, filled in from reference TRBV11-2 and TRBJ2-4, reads EAGVAQSPRYKIIEKRQSVAFWCNPISGHATLYWYQQILGQGPKLLIQFQNNGVVDDSQLPKDRFSAERLKGVDSTLKIQPAKLEDSAVYLCASSLRLGPKNIQYFGAGTRLSVL.